Each of the 27 T cell receptor beta chains below was sequenced from the same sample in a study of control samples from healthy donors and cancer patients. The assay was immunoSEQ multiplex PCR, and TCRdb's table has in-frame clones only and misses some. The table records about 140,000 clones, approximately 94% of them present only once. Material: blood. The source is a man in his forties in good health.

In the case of this clone: A read error may produce the germline difference seen at one junction end. This chain uses TRBV18 with TRBJ2-6, with D unresolved. This CDR3 spans 17 amino acids. CDR1 and CDR2 from the germline V gene are KGHSH and LQKENI. CDR3 region: CTSSPPTISAGANVLTF. The CDR3 DNA reads as TGTACCAGCTCACCACCAACGATTAGTGCTGGGGCCAACGTCCTGACTTTC. Together with reference TRBV18 and TRBJ2-6, the CDR3 gives the full variable domain: NAGVMQNPRHLVRRRGQEARLRCSPMKGHSHVYWYRQLPEEGLKFMVYLQKENIIDESGMPKERFSAEFPKEGPSILRIQQVVRGDSAAYFCTSSPPTISAGANVLTFGAGSRLTVL.

This chain links TRBV14 with TRBJ2-7; 11 nucleotides line up with TRBD2. CDR3 length equals 17 residues. Germline CDR1 is SGHDN and CDR2 is FVKESK. J was trimmed by 1 base and V by 2 bases; bases with no gene match: 7. The CDR3 loop is CASSQKTSGSVSYEQYF. The DNA for the CDR3 is TGTGCCAGCAGCCAAAAAACTAGCGGGAGTGTATCCTACGAGCAGTACTTC.

This clone has only a few counts. The V and J genes are TRBV30 and TRBJ2-3, with a weak D call TRBD2 (7 bases). V was shortened by 3 bases and J by 1 base, with 8 bases between the two germline ends. In germline, CDR1 is GTSNPN, CDR2 SVGIG (reference sequence). This CDR3 contains 13 residues. Written as DNA, the CDR3 is TGTGCCTGGAGGGGGGGGCGCACAGATACGCAGTATTTT. It yields the protein CAWRGGRTDTQYF.

This rearrangement joins TRBV2 to TRBJ2-2; D might be TRBD1 (5 bases). V was clipped by 10 bases and J by 1 base, with 13 bases between them. The CDR3 is made up of 14 amino acids. Germline V lookup: CDR1 SNHLY, CDR2 FYNNEI. DNA for the CDR3: TGTGCCATCCCGAATGGACAGAACACCGGGGAGCTGTTTTTT. It specifies CAIPNGQNTGELFF.

The chain joins TRBV28 to TRBJ1-6, with TRBD1 as a possible D gene (5 bases). CDR3 length: 15 amino acids. Trimming removed 5 bases at V and 9 bases at J, with 17 bases between. The germline CDR1 and CDR2 sequences are MDHEN and SYDVKM. The CDR3 sequence: CASSSPGEFSSPLHF. As DNA, the CDR3 is TGTGCCAGCAGTAGTCCGGGGGAATTTAGTTCACCCCTCCACTTT.

This clone was seen a few times. The rearrangement uses TRBV1 and TRBJ2-2; TRBD2 was called by the table and not checked on the DNA. TRBV1 is marked as a pseudogene. There are 17 residues in the CDR3. The CDR3 DNA reads as TGCACCAGCAGCCAAGAAGCGGGAGGGGATCCCACCGGGGAGCTGTTTTTT. Residues: CTSSQEAGGDPTGELFF.

The rearrangement links TRBV24-1 to TRBJ1-2, with 10 bases aligning to TRBD1. Per germline, CDR1 KGHDR and CDR2 SFDVKD. Trimming removed 3 bases from V and 2 bases from J; junction bases left unmatched: 2. The CDR3 spans 15 residues. The CDR3 reads CATSDPDRGNYGYTF. The CDR3 coding sequence is TGTGCCACCAGTGATCCGGACAGGGGGAACTATGGCTACACCTTC.

The sample holds one count of this clone. The chain carries TRBV4-1 and TRBJ2-7; 10 bases agree with TRBD1. The CDR3 contains 17 residues. Germline CDR1 reads MGHRA; CDR2 reads YSYEKL. V trimming: 4 bases; J trimming: 0 bases; junction bases outside the gene matches: 9. The CDR3 sequence is CASSLRGGDRGSYEQYF. DNA of the CDR3: TGCGCCAGCAGCCTCCGAGGTGGGGACAGGGGCTCCTACGAGCAGTACTTC.

This clone was detected a few times. The gene calls are TRBV7-9 and TRBJ1-6; no clear D gene. CDR1 and CDR2 from the germline V gene are SEHNR and FQNEAQ (reference sequence). CDR3 length: 13 residues. V lost 7 bases and J 9 bases, leaving 13 bases between the germline ends. The CDR3 bases are TGTGCCAGCATTGGCCTCGGGTTTTCACCCCTCCACTTT. Encoded protein: CASIGLGFSPLHF.

This clone was detected only once. The chain is built from TRBV2 and TRBJ1-4; D is unresolved. Trimming shortened V by 0 bases and J by 6 bases, and 11 bases separated the two germline ends. Germline V gene lookup returns CDR1 SNHLY and CDR2 FYNNEI. The CDR3 is 15 amino acids. CDR3 sequence: CASSEARGTYEKLFF. The DNA of the CDR3 is TGTGCCAGCAGTGAAGCGAGAGGCACCTATGAAAAACTGTTTTTT.

This chain joins TRBV6-5 and TRBJ2-2, with a weak D call TRBD1 (5 bases). V was cut by 0 bases and J by 4 bases, with 9 bases left in between. Per germline, CDR1 MNHEY and CDR2 SVGAGI. The CDR3 loop spans 15 amino acids. CDR3 residues: CASSYSQGFTGELFF. For the CDR3, the DNA is TGTGCCAGCAGTTACTCCCAGGGCTTCACCGGGGAGCTGTTTTTT.

The chain is built from TRBV29-1 and TRBJ2-1; D not certain. The germline V and J ends were trimmed by 7 bases and 4 bases, with 14 bases remaining between them. This CDR3 contains 13 residues. Germline CDR1 is SQVTM and CDR2 is ANQGSEA. The CDR3 DNA reads TGCAGCGCCGCGCTAGGAAAATACAATGAGCAGTTCTTC. The encoded protein is CSAALGKYNEQFF.

The V call is TRBV7-2, the J call TRBJ2-4; 8 bases are a match to TRBD2. This CDR3 is built from 17 residues. Germline-derived CDR1 and CDR2 are SGHTA and FQGNSA. Unmatched junction bases numbered 10, after V lost 5 bases and J lost 1 base. CDR3 region: CASSTSWASGAKNIQYF. The CDR3 bases are TGTGCCAGCAGCACCTCTTGGGCTAGCGGGGCCAAAAACATTCAGTACTTC.

V gene TRBV3-1 (or the pseudogene TRBV3-2) combines with J gene TRBJ1-2, with 9 bases matching TRBD1. V gave up 4 bases and J gave up 6 bases; unmatched junction bases: 9. CDR3 length: 15 residues. Germline assignment: CDR1 LGHDT and CDR2 YNNKEL (reference sequence). The CDR3 bases are TGTGCCAGCAGCCGATCAACCGGGACAGGGAATGGCTACACCTTC. This codes for CASSRSTGTGNGYTF.

The rearrangement joins TRBV5-4 to TRBJ2-7, with 13 bases matching TRBD2. Germline CDR1 reads SGHNT; CDR2 reads YYREEE (reference sequence). Trimming took 4 bases from V and 2 from J; bases not matched to a gene: 6. The CDR3 totals 16 residues. The CDR3 loop reads CASSGTSGNLAYEQYF. CDR3 sequence (DNA): TGTGCCAGCAGCGGGACTAGCGGGAATTTAGCCTACGAGCAGTACTTC.

The chain uses TRBV5-1 and TRBJ2-3, with 10 bases lining up with TRBD1. Germline assignment: CDR1 SGHRS and CDR2 YFSETQ. V lost 2 bases, J lost 4 bases, and 1 base stayed unmatched. This CDR3 is built from 14 residues. CDR3 DNA: TGCGCCAGCAGCTTTGGGACAGGGGCAGATACGCAGTATTTT. Translating it yields CASSFGTGADTQYF.

The chain carries TRBV6-6 and TRBJ1-5; TRBD1 is a possible D gene (5 bases). V gave up 5 bases and J gave up 1 base, with 18 bases separating them. CDR3 size: 17 residues. CDR1 is MNHNY, CDR2 SVGAGI, per germline (reference sequence). The CDR3 DNA sequence: TGTGCCAGCAGTCGGGGGGGGGACGGATTAAGCAATCAGCCCCAGCATTTT. Encoded protein: CASSRGGDGLSNQPQHF.

This chain joins TRBV28 and TRBJ2-5; D could derive from TRBD1 or TRBD2 (5 bases each). V lost 6 bases, J lost 5 bases, and 16 bases lay in between. The CDR3 consists of 14 residues. The germline CDR1 and CDR2 sequences are MDHEN and SYDVKM. The CDR3 sequence is CASSSRRGWETQYF. In DNA, the CDR3 is TGTGCCAGCAGCTCCCGCCGGGGCTGGGAGACCCAGTACTTC.

V is TRBV18 and J is TRBJ1-1; D call uncertain. CDR3 length: 15 amino acids. With 3 bases removed from V and 4 bases from J, the gap between germline ends came to 15 bases. From germline, CDR1 is KGHSH and CDR2 LQKENI. The CDR3 DNA reads TGTGCCAGCTCACCCCGGCAAGGGCGGGTCACTGAAGCTTTCTTT. The encoded protein is CASSPRQGRVTEAFF.

The chain is built from TRBV20-1 and TRBJ2-3; TRBD2 might be the D (5 bases). The CDR3 contains 11 residues. CDR1 and CDR2 (germline): DFQATT, SNEGSKA (reference sequence). Trimming shortened V by 3 bases and J by 12 bases, and 13 bases separated the two germline ends. CDR3 bases: TGCAGTGCTAGTCGGGCTAGCCACCAGTATTTT. Protein product: CSASRASHQYF.

This clone was seen just once. The chain has TRBV10-3 and TRBJ2-5, with D possibly matching TRBD1 (6 bases). The V and J ends lost 2 bases and 5 bases respectively, with 21 bases between them. The CDR3 totals 17 residues. The germline gives CDR1 ENHRY, CDR2 SYGVKD. CDR3 DNA sequence: TGTGCCATCAGTGAGCCCCAGGGGCCCACCGCCCGGGAGACCCAGTACTTC. Translation gives CAISEPQGPTARETQYF.

The chain uses TRBV3-1 (or the pseudogene TRBV3-2) and TRBJ2-4; TRBD1 is a possible D gene (6 bases). Per germline, CDR1 LGHDT and CDR2 YNNKEL (reference sequence). The V end was cut by 1 base, the J end by 0 bases, with 16 bases between. The CDR3 is 18 amino acids. The CDR3 protein is CASSQANFQGLAKNIQYF. The CDR3 DNA sequence: TGTGCCAGCAGCCAAGCGAATTTCCAGGGGTTAGCCAAAAACATTCAGTACTTC.

The chain recombines TRBV24-1 with TRBJ2-2, with D tentatively TRBD1 (6 bases). Trimming pared 12 bases from V and 1 base from J, leaving 14 bases between. The CDR3 extends over 14 amino acids. The germline gives CDR1 KGHDR, CDR2 SFDVKD. The CDR3 sequence: CAAGPGQNTGELFF. The CDR3 DNA reads as TGTGCCGCAGGACCGGGACAGAACACCGGGGAGCTGTTTTTT.

This clone appeared once. The J gene is TRBJ2-3, the V gene TRBV10-1, with D perhaps being TRBD1 or TRBD2 (5 bases each). The CDR3 sequence is 14 residues long. CDR1 and CDR2 (germline): WNHNN, SYGVQD (reference sequence). Trimming left V 0 bases short and J 5 bases short, with 9 bases between. CDR3 sequence reads: CASSESGDLDTQYF. The DNA of the CDR3 is TGCGCCAGCAGTGAGTCAGGGGACCTAGATACGCAGTATTTT.

V usage is TRBV5-1 and J usage is TRBJ2-1; TRBD2 agrees at 11 bases. There are 19 residues in the CDR3. CDR1 and CDR2 (germline): SGHRS, YFSETQ. V trimming: 0 bases; J trimming: 5 bases; junction bases outside the gene matches: 13. The CDR3 coding sequence is TGCGCCAGCAGCTTGGGGTTTACTAGCGGGAGAATCCGAGACAATGAGCAGTTCTTC. Residues: CASSLGFTSGRIRDNEQFF.

A single count supports this clone. The chain uses TRBV19 and TRBJ1-5; D is ambiguous. CDR1 is LNHDA and CDR2 is SQIVND in the germline V gene (reference sequence). V was clipped by 4 bases and J by 5 bases, with 12 bases between them. CDR3 size: 14 residues. In nucleotides, the CDR3 is TGTGCCAGTAGTAGCATAGGAACCTATCAGCCCCAGCATTTT. This gives the protein CASSSIGTYQPQHF.

This chain connects TRBV10-2 to TRBJ2-7; 9 bases are a match to TRBD2. Germline CDR1 is WSHSY and CDR2 is SAAADI. This CDR3 has 15 amino acids. V lost 10 bases and J lost 0; bases outside the gene matches: 10. In DNA form, the CDR3 reads TGCGCCACCAGAGGCCTAGCGGGGCCCTCCTACGAGCAGTACTTC. Translating it yields CATRGLAGPSYEQYF.